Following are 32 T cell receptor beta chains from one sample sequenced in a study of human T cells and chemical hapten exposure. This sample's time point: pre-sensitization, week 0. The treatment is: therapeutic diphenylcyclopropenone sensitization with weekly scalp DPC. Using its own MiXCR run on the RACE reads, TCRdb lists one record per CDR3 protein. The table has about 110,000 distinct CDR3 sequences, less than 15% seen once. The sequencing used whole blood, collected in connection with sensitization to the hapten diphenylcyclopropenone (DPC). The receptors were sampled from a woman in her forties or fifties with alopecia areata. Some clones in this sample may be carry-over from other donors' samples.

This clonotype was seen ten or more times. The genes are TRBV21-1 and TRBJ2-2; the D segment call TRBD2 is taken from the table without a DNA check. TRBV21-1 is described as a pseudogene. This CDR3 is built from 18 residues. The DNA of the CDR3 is TGTGCCAGCAGCAAAGGGAGGCGTACCACATGGAACACCGGGGAGCTGTTTTTT. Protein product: CASSKGRRTTWNTGELFF.

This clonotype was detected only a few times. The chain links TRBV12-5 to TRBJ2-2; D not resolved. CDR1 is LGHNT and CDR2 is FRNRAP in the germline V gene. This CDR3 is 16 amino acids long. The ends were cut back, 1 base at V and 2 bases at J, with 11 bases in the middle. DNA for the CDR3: TGTGCTAGTGGTTTGGCGTCGGGCCCTAACACCGGGGAGCTGTTTTTT. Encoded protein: CASGLASGPNTGELFF. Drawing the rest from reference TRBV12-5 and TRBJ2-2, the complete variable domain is DARVTQTPRHKVTEMGQEVTMRCQPILGHNTVFWYRQTMMQGLELLAYFRNRAPLDDSGMPKDRFSAEMPDATLATLKIQPSEPRDSAVYFCASGLASGPNTGELFFGEGSRLTVL.

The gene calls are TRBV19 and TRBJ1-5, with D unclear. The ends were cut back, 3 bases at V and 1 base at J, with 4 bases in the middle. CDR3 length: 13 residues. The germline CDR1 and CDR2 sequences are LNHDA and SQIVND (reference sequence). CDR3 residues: CASSIQSNQPQHF. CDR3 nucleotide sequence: TGTGCCAGTAGTATCCAGAGCAATCAGCCCCAGCATTTT.

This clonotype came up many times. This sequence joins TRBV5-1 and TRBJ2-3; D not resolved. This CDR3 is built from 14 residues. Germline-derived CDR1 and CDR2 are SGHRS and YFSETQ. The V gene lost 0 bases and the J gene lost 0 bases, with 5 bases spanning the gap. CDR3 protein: CASSLDRSTDTQYF. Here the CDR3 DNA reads TGCGCCAGCAGCTTGGATCGAAGCACAGATACGCAGTATTTT.

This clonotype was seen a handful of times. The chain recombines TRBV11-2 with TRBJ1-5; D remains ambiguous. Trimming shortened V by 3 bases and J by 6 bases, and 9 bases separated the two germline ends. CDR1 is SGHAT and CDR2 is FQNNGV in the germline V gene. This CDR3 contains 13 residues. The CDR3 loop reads CASSFANGQPQHF. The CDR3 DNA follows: TGTGCCAGCAGCTTCGCGAACGGTCAGCCCCAGCATTTT.

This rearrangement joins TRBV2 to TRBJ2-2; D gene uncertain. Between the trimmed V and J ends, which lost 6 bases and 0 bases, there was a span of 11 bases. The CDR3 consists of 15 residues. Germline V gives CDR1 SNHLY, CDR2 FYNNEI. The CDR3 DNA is TGTGCCAGCAGAGGCGGCTCCGCGAACACCGGGGAGCTGTTTTTT. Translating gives CASRGGSANTGELFF.

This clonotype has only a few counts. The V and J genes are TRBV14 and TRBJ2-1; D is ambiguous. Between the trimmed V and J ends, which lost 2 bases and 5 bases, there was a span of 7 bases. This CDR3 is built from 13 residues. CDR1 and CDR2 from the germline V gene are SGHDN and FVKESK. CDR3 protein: CASSQQLHNEQFF. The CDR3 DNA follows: TGTGCCAGCAGCCAACAACTACACAATGAGCAGTTCTTC.

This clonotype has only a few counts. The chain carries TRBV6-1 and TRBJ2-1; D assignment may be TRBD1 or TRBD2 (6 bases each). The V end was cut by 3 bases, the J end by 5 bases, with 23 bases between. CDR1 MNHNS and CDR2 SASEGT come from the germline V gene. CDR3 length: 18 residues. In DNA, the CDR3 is TGTGCCAGCAGTGACGGATCATACGGGGGCTATGGGGACAATGAGCAGTTCTTC. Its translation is CASSDGSYGGYGDNEQFF.

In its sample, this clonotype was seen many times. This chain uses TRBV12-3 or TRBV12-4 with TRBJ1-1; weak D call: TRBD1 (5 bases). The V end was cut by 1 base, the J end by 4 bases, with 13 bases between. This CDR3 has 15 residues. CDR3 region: CASSLVQGLGTEAFF. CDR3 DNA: TGTGCCAGCAGTTTAGTTCAGGGATTAGGCACTGAAGCTTTCTTT.

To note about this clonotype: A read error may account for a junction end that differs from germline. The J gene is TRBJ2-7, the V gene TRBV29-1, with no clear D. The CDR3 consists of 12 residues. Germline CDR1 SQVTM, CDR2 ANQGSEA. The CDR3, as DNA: TGCAGCGTTGAAGATCTGTTGCGAGAGCGGTACTTC. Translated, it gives CSVEDLLRERYF.

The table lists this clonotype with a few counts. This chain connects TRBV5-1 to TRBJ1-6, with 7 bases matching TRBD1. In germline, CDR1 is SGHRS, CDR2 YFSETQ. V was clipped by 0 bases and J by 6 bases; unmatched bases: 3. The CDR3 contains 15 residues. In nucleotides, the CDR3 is TGCGCCAGCAGCTTGGGGAGACAGGGTAATTCACCCCTCCACTTT. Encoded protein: CASSLGRQGNSPLHF.

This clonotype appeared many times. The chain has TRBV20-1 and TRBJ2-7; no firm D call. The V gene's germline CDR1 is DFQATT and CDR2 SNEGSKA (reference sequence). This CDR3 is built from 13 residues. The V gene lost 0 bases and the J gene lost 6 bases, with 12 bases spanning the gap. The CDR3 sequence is CSARDFQSTEQYF. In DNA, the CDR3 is TGCAGTGCTAGAGATTTTCAAAGTACCGAGCAGTACTTC.

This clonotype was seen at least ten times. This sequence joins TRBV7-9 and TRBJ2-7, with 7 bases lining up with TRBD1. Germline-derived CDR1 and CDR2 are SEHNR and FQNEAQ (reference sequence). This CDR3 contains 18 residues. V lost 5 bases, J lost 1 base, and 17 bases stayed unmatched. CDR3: CASSPQTGQAQRSYEQYF. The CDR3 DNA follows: TGTGCCAGCAGCCCCCAGACAGGGCAAGCACAAAGGTCCTACGAGCAGTACTTC.

This chain's CDR3 is CASRAGRTTYEQYF. The CDR3 DNA is TGTGCCAGCAGAGCGGGGCGGACTACCTACGAGCAGTACTTC. V and J are TRBV12-3 or TRBV12-4 and TRBJ2-7; 7 nucleotides line up with TRBD2. Unmatched junction bases numbered 7, after V lost 6 bases and J lost 2 bases. The CDR3 extends over 14 amino acids.

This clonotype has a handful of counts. CDR3 coding DNA: TGTGCCACCCGGGATAGGGCATCGGTTGGATATGGCTACACCTTC. Translating gives CATRDRASVGYGYTF. The rearrangement joins TRBV27 to TRBJ1-2, with D uncertain. CDR3 size: 15 residues. Germline V gene data show CDR1 as MNHEY and CDR2 as SMNVEV (reference sequence). Trimming took off 10 bases at V and 5 bases at J, with 23 bases between the two ends.

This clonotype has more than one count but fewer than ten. The CDR3 region has the DNA TGTGCCAGCAGCCAAAAAAGTTGGGGACAGGCGCTTAGCAATCAGCCCCAGCATTTT. Protein product: CASSQKSWGQALSNQPQHF. The V gene is TRBV11-2, the J gene TRBJ1-5; 8 nucleotides line up with TRBD1. Germline assignment: CDR1 SGHAT and CDR2 FQNNGV. This CDR3 region has 19 residues. Trimming cost V 5 bases and J 0 bases; bases outside gene matches: 15.

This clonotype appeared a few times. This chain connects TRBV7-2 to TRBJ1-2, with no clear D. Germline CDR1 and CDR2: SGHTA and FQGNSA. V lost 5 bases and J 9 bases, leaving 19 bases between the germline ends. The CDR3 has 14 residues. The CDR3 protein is CASSPVESPSSYTF. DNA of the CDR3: TGTGCCAGCAGCCCCGTTGAATCCCCTTCGAGCTACACCTTC.

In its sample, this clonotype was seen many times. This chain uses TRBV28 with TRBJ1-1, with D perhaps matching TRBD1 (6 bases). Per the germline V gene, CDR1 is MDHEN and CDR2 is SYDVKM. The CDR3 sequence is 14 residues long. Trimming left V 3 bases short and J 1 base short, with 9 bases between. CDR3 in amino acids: CASSFPTGNTEAFF. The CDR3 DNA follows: TGTGCCAGCAGTTTCCCGACAGGGAACACTGAAGCTTTCTTT.

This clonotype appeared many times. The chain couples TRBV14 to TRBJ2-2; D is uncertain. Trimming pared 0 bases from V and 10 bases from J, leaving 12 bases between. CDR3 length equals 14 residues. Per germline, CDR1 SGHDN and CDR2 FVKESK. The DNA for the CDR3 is TGTGCCAGCAGCCAAGAGTCCCTAGGTGCGGAGCTGTTTTTT. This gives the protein CASSQESLGAELFF.

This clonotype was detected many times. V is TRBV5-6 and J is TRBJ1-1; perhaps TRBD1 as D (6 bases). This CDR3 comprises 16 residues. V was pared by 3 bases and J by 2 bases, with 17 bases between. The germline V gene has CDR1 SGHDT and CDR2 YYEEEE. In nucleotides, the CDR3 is TGTGCCAGCAGCTACAGACAGGCCTGGACCAACACTGAAGCTTTCTTT. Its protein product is CASSYRQAWTNTEAFF.

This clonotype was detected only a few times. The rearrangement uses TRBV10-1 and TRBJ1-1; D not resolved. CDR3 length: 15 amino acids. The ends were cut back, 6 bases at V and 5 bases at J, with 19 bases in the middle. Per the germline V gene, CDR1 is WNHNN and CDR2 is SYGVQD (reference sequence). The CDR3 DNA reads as TGCGCCAGCAGCGCTACTCTCGGGGAAGGGACTGAAGCTTTCTTT. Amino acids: CASSATLGEGTEAFF.

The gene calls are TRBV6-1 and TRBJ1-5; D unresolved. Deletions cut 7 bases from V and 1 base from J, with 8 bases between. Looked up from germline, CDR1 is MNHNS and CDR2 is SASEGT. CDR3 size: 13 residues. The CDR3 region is CASNRLSNQPQHF. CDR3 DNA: TGTGCCAGCAACCGTTTGAGCAATCAGCCCCAGCATTTT.

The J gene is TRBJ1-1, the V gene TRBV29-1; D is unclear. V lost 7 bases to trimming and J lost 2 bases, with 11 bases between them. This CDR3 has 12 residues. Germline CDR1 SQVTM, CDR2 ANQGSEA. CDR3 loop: CSGGQLNTEAFF. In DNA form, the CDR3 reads TGCAGCGGTGGTCAGTTAAACACTGAAGCTTTCTTT.

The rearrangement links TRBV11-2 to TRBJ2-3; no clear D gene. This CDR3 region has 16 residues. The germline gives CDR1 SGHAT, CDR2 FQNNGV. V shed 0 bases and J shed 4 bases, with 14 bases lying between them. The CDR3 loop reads CASSLDSASWSDTQYF. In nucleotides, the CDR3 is TGTGCCAGCAGCTTAGATTCAGCCTCTTGGTCAGATACGCAGTATTTT.

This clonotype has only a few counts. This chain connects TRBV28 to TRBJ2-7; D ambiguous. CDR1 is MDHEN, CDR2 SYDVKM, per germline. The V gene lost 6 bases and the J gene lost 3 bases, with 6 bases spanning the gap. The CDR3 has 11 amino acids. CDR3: CASRSSYEQYF. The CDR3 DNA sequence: TGTGCCAGCAGGTCCAGCTACGAGCAGTACTTC.

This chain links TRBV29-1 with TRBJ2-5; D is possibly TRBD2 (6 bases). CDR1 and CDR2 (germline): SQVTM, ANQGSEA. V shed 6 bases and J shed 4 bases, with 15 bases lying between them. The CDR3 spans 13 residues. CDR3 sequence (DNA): TGCAGCGTAGAGACTAGGCCGAGAGAGACCCAGTACTTC. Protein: CSVETRPRETQYF.

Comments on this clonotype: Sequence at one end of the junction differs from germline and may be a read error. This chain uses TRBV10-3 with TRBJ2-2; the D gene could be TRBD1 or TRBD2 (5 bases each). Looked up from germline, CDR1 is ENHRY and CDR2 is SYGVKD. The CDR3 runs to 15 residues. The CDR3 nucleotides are TGTGCCATCAGTGAGTCTCTCGGCAACACCGGGGCGCTGTTTTTT. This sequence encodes CAISESLGNTGALFF.

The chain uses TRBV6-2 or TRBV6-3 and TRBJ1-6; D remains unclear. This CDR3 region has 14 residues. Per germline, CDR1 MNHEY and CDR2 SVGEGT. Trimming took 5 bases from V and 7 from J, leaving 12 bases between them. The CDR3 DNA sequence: TGTGCCAGCAGTCCAGGCCTCCGGAATTCACCCCTCCACTTT. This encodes CASSPGLRNSPLHF.

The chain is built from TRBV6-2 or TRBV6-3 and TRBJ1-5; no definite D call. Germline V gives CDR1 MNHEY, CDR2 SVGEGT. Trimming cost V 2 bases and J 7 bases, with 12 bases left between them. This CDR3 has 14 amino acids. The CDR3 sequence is CASSYEAPGQPQHF. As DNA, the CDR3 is TGTGCCAGCAGTTACGAGGCCCCGGGACAGCCCCAGCATTTT.

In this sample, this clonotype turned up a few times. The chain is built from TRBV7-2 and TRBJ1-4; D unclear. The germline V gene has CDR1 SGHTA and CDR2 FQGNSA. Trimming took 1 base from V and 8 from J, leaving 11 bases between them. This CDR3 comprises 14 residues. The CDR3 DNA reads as TGTGCCAGCAGCTTAGTGGGCAGTGACGAAAAACTGTTTTTT. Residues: CASSLVGSDEKLFF.

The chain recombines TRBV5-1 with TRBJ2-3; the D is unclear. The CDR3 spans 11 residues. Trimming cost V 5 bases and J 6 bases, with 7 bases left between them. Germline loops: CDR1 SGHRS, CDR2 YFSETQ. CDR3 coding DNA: TGCGCCAGCAGGGACGGCGATACGCAGTATTTT. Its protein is CASRDGDTQYF.

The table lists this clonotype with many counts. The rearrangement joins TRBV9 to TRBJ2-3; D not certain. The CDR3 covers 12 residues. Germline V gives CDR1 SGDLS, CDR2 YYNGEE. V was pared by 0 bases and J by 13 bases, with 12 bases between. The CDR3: CASSVAGQQKYF. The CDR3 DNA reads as TGTGCCAGCAGCGTAGCCGGTCAGCAGAAGTATTTT.